This T cell receptor beta chain was identified in a study of blood T cell repertoires in COVID-19 (TCRdb year 2020). With respect to the entire study: Samples from collaborators originated in the United States, Italy and Spain and spanned both the acute and convalescent phases of COVID-19. The prospective study material was composed of cDNA or gDNA derived from T cells, B-cell-depleted T cells, or PBMCs. Deeply sampled blood TCRbeta repertoires from subjects exposed to, actively infected with, or recovered from COVID-19 were included in the dataset. A freely available public database, intended as a resource for researchers studying the immune response to SARS-CoV-2, is where the repertoires were released. Samples came from the ongoing ImmuneRACE study (first 160 participants) plus 1,254 subjects from 6 global collaborators. Sample metadata almost always included a de-identified subject ID, COVID-19 status, age in years and sex. Where available, HLA class I and class II types were taken from metadata supplied by the sample provider and were not determined by assay-based typing. Study-level results and caveats: How much clinical and demographic metadata was included differed by source and by participant, and the metadata was provided uncurated.

Whole blood was collected in K2EDTA tubes by collaborating institutions according to the institutions' own protocols. Collaborator samples were shipped for TCRbeta analysis as frozen whole blood, isolated PBMCs, or DNA extracted from either sample type. TCRbeta CDR3 regions were amplified from genomic DNA by means of the immunoSEQ Assay, a bias-controlled multiplex PCR. Processing in the source paper ran as follows. The number of nucleated cells in each sample was estimated by amplification of reference gene primers within the assay. To quantify the absolute abundance of each unique TCRbeta CDR3 rearrangement, sequence reads were collapsed and filtered. For each sample, productive Simpson clonality was calculated by taking the square root of Simpson's diversity index across productive rearrangements. Sourced from immuneACCESS, this table was stored by TCRdb with only in-frame sequences that have V and J called. A share of the clones is absent; for the studies checked, an unresolved V gene accounts for under half, and the remainder has no known explanation. The V and J calls and clone size were taken over from that table, and D and trimming were inferred from the DNA. The sample table holds about 190,000 clones, of which around 80% were seen once. The top ten clonotypes cover approximately 2.9% of the sample.

On this clone itself: Which antigen it targets is not known. Base qualities were left out, and no much larger clone turns up one base away.

The sequenced sample consisted of peripheral blood. The sequence came from a woman aged 80 or older with active or convalescent COVID-19.

The bases read TGCAGCGCCGGAAAACGGACAGCTAACACTGAAGCTTTCTTT. The translation is CSAGKRTANTEAFF. This sequence uses TRBV29-1 and TRBJ1-1; TRBD1 might be the D gene, on 6 matching bases. Via the germline V gene, CDR1 is SQVTM and CDR2 ANQGSEA. The CDR3 runs 14 residues from the cysteine to the phenylalanine. Left in the record is the CDR3 DNA by itself, 42 bases read in frame from the first base. V was cut back by 7 bases and J by 2 bases, leaving a gap of 17 bases between them.